Sequencing of this T cell receptor (beta chain) was carried out in a study of PD-1 blockade in mismatch repair-deficient tumors. V was pared by 0 bases and J by 4 bases, with 12 bases between. This CDR3 comprises 15 residues. CDR1 MGHRA and CDR2 YSYEKL come from the germline V gene. For this clone: As yet, its antigen is unknown.

Mismatch repair deficiency was confirmed in all patients, by PCR or immunohistochemistry. The TCR-sequenced patients were a few responders to pembrolizumab. Study-wide points: Tumor-resident clones, often undetectable pretreatment in blood, expanded then contracted after pembrolizumab.

Here immunoSEQ multiplex PCR was the method, and the copy in TCRdb shows in-frame clones only, minus some. The sample has tens of thousands of clones, around 89% seen once. The TCR was taken from an adult with mismatch repair-deficient cancer. The gene calls are TRBV4-1 and TRBJ2-5; either TRBD1 or TRBD2 may supply D (6 bases each). The specimen was peripheral blood, collected 52 weeks after starting pembrolizumab. The CDR3 nucleotides read TGCGCCAGCAGCCAAGAAGGGGGGCTAGGAGAGACCCAGTACTTC. It is translated as CASSQEGGLGETQYF.